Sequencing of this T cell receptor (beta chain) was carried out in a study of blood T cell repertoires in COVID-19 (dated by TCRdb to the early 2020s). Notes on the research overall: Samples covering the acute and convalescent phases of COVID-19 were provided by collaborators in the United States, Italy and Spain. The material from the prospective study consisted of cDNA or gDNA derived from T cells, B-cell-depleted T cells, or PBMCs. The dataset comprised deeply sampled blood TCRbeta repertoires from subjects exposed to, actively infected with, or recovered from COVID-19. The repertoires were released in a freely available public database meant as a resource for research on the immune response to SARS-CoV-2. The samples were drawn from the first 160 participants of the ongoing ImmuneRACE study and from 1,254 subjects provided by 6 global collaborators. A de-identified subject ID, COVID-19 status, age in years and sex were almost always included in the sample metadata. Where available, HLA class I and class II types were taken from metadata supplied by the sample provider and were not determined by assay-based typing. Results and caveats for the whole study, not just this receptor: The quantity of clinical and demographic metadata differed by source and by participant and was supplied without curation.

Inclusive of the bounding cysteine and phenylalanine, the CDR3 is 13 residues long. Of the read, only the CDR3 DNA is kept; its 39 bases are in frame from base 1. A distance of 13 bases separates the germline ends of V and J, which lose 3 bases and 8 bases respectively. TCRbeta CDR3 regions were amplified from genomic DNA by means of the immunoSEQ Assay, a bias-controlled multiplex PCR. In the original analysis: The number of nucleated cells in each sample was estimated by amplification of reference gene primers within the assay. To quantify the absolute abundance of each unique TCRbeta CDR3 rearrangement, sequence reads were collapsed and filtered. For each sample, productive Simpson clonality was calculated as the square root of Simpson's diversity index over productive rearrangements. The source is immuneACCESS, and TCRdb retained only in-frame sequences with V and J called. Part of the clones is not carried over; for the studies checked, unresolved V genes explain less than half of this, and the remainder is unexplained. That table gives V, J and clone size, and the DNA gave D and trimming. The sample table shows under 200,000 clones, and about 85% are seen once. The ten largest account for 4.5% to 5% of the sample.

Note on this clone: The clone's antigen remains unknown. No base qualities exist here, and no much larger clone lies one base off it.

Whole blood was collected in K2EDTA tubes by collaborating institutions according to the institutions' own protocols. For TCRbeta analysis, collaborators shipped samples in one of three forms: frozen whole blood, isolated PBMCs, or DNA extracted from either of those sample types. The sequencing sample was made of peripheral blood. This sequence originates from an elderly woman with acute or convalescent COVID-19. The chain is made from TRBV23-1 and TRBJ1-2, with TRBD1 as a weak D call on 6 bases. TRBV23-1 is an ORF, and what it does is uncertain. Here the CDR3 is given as CASSHRSGVGYTF. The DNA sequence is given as TGCGCCAGCAGTCACCGATCAGGGGTCGGCTACACCTTC.